This T cell receptor (beta chain) was identified during a study of shared clonotypes between healthy human individuals (dated by TCRdb to between 2020 and 2021). With regard to the full study: A couple of women and a few men aged 18 to 49 years were included in the cohort. To increase sequencing depth and limit assay-specific biases, different laboratories used diverse techniques to prepare libraries and sequence TCR repertoires. To estimate repertoire size and how much clonotypes are shared between individuals, the study performed deep sequencing of blood TCR repertoires from a handful of healthy adults. For each donor, three plates each were used for CD4 naive and CD4 memory, two plates were used for CD8 naive, and one plate was used for CD8 memory. Each donor's leukapheresis produced roughly between about 0.8 and 8.9 billion PBMCs. Paper-wide results and their limitations: Approximately 5% of naive CD4, 3.5% of naive CD8, 2% to 2.5% of memory CD4, and 0.4% of memory CD8 clonotypes were shared across a few donors. The genetic and exposure-history diversity represented was limited by the small number of donors. Estimated clonotype richness was generally larger for naive than for memory subsets. Pairwise subsampling indicated that sequencing depth was expected to affect the degree of clonotype sharing among donors. Only blood was sampled, and tissue TCR repertoires likely differ from those in blood. Compared with non-shared clonotypes, the clonotypes found in all four sorted-subset donors had higher generation probabilities. Incomplete sequencing was indicated by rarefaction of sorted-subset datasets, despite the large sequencing depth.

CD8 naive samples were CD45RO-negative cells positively selected for CCR7, giving a CD45RA+CCR7+ population that excluded TemRA cells. Donors were healthy HIV-negative adults with no recently reported acute infections or vaccinations. Every donor was a Caucasian adult residing in Nashville, Tennessee, USA. After blood collection by leukapheresis, PBMCs were isolated using Ficoll-Histopaque density gradient centrifugation and then cryopreserved in the vapor phase of liquid nitrogen. Purity and quantity of every magnetically sorted T cell population were checked by analytical flow cytometry. Genomic DNA was isolated from every sorted fraction and measured by UV absorbance on a Nanodrop 2000c. A distance of 11 bases separates the germline ends of V and J, which lose 4 bases and 4 bases respectively. The CDR3, cysteine through phenylalanine, is 14 amino acids long. Only CDR3 DNA remains: 42 bases, in frame from the first base. CDR1 and CDR2 are read off the germline V gene as MDHEN and SYDVKM.

TCR CDR3 regions were amplified from genomic DNA by multiplex PCR using the deep immunoSEQ assay. Extracted genomic DNA from each cell subset was spread evenly across all wells of several immunoSEQ 96-well plates, with each plate serving as a replicate. For sorted subsets, approximately 200 ng of genomic DNA, equivalent to some 30,000 T cell genomes, went into each replicate PCR. Purified libraries were quantified with a Qubit 3.0 fluorometer, sized on a Bioanalyzer 2100, and re-quantified with the KAPA Library Quantification kit. Every immunoSEQ 96-well plate was sequenced on a dedicated single-read 150-cycle Illumina NextSeq 550 flow cell. The original pipeline was this. Because the immunoSEQ output held only junctional sequences and lacked quality scores, the filtering could not match the filtering applied to full-length reads. To assign V/J genes and CDR3, sequences were annotated using PyIR, a Python wrapper for IgBLAST v1.9, with IMGT germline references. Reads were filtered out if the reads had weak V/J assignments (E-value above 1e-6), no CDR3, stop codons, out-of-frame junctions, or ambiguous translated residues. V3J clonotypes were defined by identical inferred V gene, J gene, and CDR3 amino acid sequence. To compute the percentage overlap between repertoires, the number of shared unique clonotypes was divided by the size of the smaller repertoire. Richness of each repertoire was evaluated using RTK rarefaction, the Chao1 estimator, and Recon v2.1 estimates of unobserved clonotypes. OLGA was used to compute generation probabilities for all TCRbeta clonotypes that the gDNA method yielded from a handful of donors. TCRdb mirrors the immuneACCESS table, restricted to in-frame sequences. Some clones are absent from its copies; in checked studies, under half trace to an unresolved V gene, and the reason for the others is unknown. Clone size and V and J calls were adopted from that table, with D and trimming inferred from the DNA. The sample contains over 750,000 clones, about 97% of them found a single time. Less than 0.25% of the sample lies in the top ten.

In the case of this clone: The clone's antigen remains unknown. The sample holds no much larger clone one base away, and base qualities are not on file.

The rearranged segments are TRBV28 and TRBJ2-1; the D gene is not confidently resolved. The clonotype was recovered from a man aged 30 to 45 in good health. Sequencing was performed on naive CD8+ T cells sorted from blood. Interpreted using the paper, the cell subset or site label stands for: CD45RA+CCR7+. The DNA sequence reads TGTGCCAGCAGTTCTTCTGGACCTTACAATGAGCAGTTCTTC. Its protein reads: CASSSSGPYNEQFF.